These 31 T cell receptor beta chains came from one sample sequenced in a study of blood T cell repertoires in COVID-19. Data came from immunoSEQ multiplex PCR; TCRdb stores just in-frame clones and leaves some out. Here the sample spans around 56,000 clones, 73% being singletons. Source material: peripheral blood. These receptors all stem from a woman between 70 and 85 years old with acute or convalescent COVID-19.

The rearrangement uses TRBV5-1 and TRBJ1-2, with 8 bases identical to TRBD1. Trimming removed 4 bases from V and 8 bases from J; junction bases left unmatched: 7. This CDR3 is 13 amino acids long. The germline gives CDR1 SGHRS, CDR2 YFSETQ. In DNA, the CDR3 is TGCGCCAGCAGCCCGGACAGGGTCTGGGGCTACACCTTC. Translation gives CASSPDRVWGYTF.

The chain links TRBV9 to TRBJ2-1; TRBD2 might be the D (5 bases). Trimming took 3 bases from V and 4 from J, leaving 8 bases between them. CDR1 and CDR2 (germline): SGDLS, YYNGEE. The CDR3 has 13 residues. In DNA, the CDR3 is TGTGCCAGCAGCGCCGGGGTTTACAATGAGCAGTTCTTC. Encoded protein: CASSAGVYNEQFF.

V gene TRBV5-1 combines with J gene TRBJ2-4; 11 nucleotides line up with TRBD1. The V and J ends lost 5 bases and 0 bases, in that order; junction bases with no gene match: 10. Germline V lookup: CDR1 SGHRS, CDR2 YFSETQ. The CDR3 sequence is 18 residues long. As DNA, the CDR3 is TGCGCCAGCAGTCGCGGGACAGGGGGTCCACTAGCCAAAAACATTCAGTACTTC. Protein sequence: CASSRGTGGPLAKNIQYF.

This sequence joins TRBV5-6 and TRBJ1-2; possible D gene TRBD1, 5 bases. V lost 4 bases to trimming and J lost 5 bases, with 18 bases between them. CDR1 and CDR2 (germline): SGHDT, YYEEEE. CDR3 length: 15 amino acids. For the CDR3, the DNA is TGTGCCAGCAGCCGATACTCGACAGCAACGTATGGCTACACCTTC. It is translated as CASSRYSTATYGYTF.

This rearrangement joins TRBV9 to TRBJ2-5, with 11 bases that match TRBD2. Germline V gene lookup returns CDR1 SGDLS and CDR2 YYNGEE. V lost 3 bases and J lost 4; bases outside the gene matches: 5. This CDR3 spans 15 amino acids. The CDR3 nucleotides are TGTGCCAGCAGCGATTTAGCGGGGGGGCGAGAGACCCAGTACTTC. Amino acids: CASSDLAGGRETQYF.

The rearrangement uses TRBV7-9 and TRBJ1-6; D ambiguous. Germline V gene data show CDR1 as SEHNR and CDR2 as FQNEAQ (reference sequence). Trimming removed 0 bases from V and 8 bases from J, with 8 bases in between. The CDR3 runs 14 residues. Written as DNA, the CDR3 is TGTGCCAGCAGCTTAGCATTCGGGGATTCACCCCTCCACTTT. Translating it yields CASSLAFGDSPLHF.

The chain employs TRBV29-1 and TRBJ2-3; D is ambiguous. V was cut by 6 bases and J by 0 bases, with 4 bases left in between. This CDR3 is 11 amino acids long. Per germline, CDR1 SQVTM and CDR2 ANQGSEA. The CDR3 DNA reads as TGCAGCGTGTCTAGCACAGATACGCAGTATTTT. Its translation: CSVSSTDTQYF.

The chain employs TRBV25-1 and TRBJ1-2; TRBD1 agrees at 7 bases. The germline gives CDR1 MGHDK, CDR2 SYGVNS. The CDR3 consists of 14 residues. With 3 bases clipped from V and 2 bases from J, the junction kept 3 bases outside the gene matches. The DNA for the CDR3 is TGTGCCAGCAGTGACCCGGGACAGAACTATGGCTACACCTTC. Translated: CASSDPGQNYGYTF.

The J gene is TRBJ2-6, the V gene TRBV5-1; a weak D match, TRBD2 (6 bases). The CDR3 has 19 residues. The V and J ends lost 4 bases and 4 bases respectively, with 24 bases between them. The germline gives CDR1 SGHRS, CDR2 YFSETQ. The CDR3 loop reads CASSMRKPRETGGANVLTF. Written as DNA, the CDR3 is TGCGCCAGCAGCATGAGAAAACCCCGGGAGACGGGAGGGGCCAACGTCCTGACTTTC.

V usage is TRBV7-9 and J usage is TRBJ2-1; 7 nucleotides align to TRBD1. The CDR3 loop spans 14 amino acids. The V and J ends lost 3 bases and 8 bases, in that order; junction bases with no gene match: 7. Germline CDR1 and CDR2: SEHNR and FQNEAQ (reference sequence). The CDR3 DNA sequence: TGTGCCAGCAGCTTGGAGACAGGGCTGGATGAGCAGTTCTTC. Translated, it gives CASSLETGLDEQFF.

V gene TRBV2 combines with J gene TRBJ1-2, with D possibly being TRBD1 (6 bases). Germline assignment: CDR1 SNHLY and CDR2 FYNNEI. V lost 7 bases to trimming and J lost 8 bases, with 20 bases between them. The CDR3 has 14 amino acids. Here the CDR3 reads CASTRDIKMHGYTF. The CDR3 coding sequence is TGTGCCAGCACCAGGGACATTAAGATGCACGGCTACACCTTC.

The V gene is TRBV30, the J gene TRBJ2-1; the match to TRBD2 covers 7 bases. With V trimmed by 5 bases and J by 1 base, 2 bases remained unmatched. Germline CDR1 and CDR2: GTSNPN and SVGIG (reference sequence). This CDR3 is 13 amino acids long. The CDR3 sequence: CAWVSGSYNEQFF. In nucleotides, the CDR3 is TGTGCCTGGGTTAGCGGGTCCTACAATGAGCAGTTCTTC.

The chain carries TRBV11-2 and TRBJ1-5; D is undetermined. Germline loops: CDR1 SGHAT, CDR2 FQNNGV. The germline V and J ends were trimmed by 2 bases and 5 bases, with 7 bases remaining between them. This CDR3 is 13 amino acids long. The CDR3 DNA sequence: TGTGCCAGCAGCTTAAACGGGGATCAGCCCCAGCATTTT. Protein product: CASSLNGDQPQHF.

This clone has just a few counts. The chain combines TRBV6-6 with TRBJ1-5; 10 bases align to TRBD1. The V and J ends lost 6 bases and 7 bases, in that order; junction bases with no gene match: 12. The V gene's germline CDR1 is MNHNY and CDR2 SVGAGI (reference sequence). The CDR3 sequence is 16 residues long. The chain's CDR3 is CASSPLGGTGAQPQHF. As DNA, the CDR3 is TGTGCCAGCAGCCCCCTTGGGGGGACAGGGGCACAGCCCCAGCATTTT.

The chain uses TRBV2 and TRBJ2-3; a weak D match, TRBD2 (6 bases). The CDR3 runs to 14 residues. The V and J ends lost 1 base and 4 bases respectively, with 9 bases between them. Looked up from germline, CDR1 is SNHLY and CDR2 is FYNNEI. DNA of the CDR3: TGTGCCAGCAGTGAAGGGGGGGTGGCAGATACGCAGTATTTT. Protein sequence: CASSEGGVADTQYF.

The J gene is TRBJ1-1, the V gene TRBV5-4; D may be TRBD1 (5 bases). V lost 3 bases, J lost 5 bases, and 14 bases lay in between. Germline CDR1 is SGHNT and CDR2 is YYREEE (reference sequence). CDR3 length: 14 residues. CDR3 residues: CASSSAAGWTEAFF. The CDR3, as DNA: TGTGCCAGCAGCTCTGCCGCAGGGTGGACTGAAGCTTTCTTT.

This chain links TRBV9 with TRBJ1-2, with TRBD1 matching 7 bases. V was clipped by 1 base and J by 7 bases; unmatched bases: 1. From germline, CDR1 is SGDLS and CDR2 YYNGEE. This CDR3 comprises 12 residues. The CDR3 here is CASSVYRGGYTF. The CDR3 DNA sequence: TGTGCCAGCAGCGTATACAGGGGTGGCTACACCTTC.

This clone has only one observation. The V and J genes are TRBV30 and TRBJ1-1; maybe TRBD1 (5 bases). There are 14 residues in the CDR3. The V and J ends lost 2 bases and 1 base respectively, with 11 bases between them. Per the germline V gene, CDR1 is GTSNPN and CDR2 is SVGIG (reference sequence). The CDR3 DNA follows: TGTGCCTGGAGTTCAAAGGGGCCGAACACTGAAGCTTTCTTT. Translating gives CAWSSKGPNTEAFF.

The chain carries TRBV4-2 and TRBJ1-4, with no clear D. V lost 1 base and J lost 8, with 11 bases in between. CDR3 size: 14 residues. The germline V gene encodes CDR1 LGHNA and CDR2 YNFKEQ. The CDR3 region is CASSQVNSWEKLFF. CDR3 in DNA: TGTGCCAGCAGCCAAGTAAATAGTTGGGAAAAACTGTTTTTT.

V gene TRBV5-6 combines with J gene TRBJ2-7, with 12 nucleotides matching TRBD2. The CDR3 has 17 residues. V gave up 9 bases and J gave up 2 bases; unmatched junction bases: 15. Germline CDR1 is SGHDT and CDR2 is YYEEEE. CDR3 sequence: CANFDPSGGALAYEQYV. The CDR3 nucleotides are TGTGCCAACTTCGATCCTAGCGGGGGGGCCCTTGCCTACGAGCAGTACGTC.

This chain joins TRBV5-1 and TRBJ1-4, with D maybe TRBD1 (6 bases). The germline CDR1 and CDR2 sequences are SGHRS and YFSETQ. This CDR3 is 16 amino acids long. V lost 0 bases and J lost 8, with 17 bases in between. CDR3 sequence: CASSLASYREREKLFF. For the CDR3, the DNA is TGCGCCAGCAGCTTGGCTTCTTACAGGGAAAGGGAAAAACTGTTTTTT.

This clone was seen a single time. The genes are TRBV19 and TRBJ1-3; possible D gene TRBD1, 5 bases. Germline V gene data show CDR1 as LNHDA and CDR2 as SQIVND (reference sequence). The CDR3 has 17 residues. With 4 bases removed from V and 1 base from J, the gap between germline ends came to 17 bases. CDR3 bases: TGTGCCAGTAGTAAAGGTCGTGGGGCCGTTTCTGGAAACACCATATATTTT. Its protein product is CASSKGRGAVSGNTIYF.

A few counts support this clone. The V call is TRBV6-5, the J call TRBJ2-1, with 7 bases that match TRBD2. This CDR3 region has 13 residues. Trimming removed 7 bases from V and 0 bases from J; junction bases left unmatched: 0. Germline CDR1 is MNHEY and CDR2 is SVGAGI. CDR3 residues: CASTGGSYNEQFF. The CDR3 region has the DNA TGTGCCAGCACGGGGGGCTCCTACAATGAGCAGTTCTTC.

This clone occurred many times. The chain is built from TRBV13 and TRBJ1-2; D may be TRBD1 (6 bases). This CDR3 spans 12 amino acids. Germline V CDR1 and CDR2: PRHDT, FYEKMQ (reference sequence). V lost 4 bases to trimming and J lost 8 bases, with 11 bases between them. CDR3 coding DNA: TGTGCCAGCAGCTCTACAGGGTTCGGCTACACCTTC. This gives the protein CASSSTGFGYTF.

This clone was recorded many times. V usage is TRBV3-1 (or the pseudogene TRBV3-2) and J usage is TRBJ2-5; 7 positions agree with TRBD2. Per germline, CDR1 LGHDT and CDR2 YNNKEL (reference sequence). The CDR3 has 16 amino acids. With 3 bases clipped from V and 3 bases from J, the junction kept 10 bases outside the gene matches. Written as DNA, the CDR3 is TGTGCCAGCAGCCAGGGAGGGCCTAATAACAAAGAGACCCAGTACTTC. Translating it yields CASSQGGPNNKETQYF.

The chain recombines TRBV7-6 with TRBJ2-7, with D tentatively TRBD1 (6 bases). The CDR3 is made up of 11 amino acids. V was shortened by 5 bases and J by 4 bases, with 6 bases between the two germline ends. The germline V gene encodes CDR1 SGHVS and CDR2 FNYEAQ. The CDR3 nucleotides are TGTGCCAGCAGCACAGGGTACGAGCAGTACTTC. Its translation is CASSTGYEQYF.

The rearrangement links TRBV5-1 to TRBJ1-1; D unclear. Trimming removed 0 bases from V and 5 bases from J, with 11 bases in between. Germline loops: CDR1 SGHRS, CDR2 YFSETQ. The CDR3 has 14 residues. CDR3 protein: CASSLDGRRTEAFF. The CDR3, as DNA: TGCGCCAGCAGCTTGGACGGGAGGAGGACTGAAGCTTTCTTT. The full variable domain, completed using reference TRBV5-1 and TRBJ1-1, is KAGVTQTPRYLIKTRGQQVTLSCSPISGHRSVSWYQQTPGQGLQFLFEYFSETQRNKGNFPGRFSGRQFSNSRSEMNVSTLELGDSALYLCASSLDGRRTEAFFGQGTRLTVV.

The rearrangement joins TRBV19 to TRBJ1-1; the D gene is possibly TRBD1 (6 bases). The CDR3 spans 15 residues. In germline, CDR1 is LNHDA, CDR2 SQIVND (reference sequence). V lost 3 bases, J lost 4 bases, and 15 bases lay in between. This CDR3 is CASSMGDILTTEAFF. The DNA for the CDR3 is TGTGCCAGTAGTATGGGGGACATCCTAACCACTGAAGCTTTCTTT.

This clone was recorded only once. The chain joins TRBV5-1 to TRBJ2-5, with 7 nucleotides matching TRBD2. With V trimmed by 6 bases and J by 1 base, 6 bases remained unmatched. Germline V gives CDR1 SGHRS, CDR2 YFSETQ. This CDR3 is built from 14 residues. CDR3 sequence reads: CASTRAGSQETQYF. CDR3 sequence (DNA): TGCGCCAGCACCCGAGCGGGAAGCCAAGAGACCCAGTACTTC.

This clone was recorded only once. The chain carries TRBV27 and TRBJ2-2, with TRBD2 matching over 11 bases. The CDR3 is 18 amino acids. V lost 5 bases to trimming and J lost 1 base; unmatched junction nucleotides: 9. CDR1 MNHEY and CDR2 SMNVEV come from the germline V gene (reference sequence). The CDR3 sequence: CASSRVPSGGMNTGELFF. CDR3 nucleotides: TGTGCCAGCAGTAGAGTACCTAGCGGGGGGATGAACACCGGGGAGCTGTTTTTT.

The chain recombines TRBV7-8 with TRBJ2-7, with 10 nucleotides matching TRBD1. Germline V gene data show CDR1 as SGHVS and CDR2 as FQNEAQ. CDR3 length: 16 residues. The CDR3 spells CASSSRGILTGTGVVV. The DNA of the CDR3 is TGTGCCAGCAGCTCCCGTGGGATACTTACCGGGACAGGGGTGGTGGTC.